Following are 13 T cell receptor beta chains from one sample sequenced in a study of control samples from healthy donors and cancer patients. Sequencing was performed with immunoSEQ multiplex PCR; in TCRdb, only in-frame clones are kept and a portion is missing. The sample consists of some 120,000 clones, over 90% of them appearing once. Sample: blood. All receptors derive from a man younger than 40 in good health.

The rearrangement joins TRBV18 to TRBJ1-6; D is unresolved. This CDR3 contains 13 residues. V gave up 3 bases and J gave up 8 bases, with 8 bases separating them. CDR1 KGHSH and CDR2 LQKENI come from the germline V gene. This CDR3 is CASSPSGDSPLHF. DNA for the CDR3: TGTGCCAGCTCACCCTCGGGTGATTCACCCCTCCACTTT.

The chain links TRBV19 to TRBJ1-5; D is ambiguous. From germline, CDR1 is LNHDA and CDR2 SQIVND (reference sequence). The ends were cut back, 2 bases at V and 0 bases at J, with 8 bases in the middle. CDR3 size: 15 residues. The CDR3 bases are TGTGCCAGTAGTATAACACTGAATAGCAATCAGCCCCAGCATTTT. This translates into CASSITLNSNQPQHF.

The V gene is TRBV7-8, the J gene TRBJ1-1; no clear D gene. Trimming pared 1 base from V and 1 base from J, leaving 7 bases between. This CDR3 spans 14 amino acids. CDR1 is SGHVS and CDR2 is FQNEAQ in the germline V gene. CDR3: CASSLGQQNTEAFF. In DNA, the CDR3 is TGTGCCAGCAGCTTAGGGCAGCAGAACACTGAAGCTTTCTTT.

V gene TRBV4-1 combines with J gene TRBJ2-3; D might be TRBD2 (6 bases). V was cut by 6 bases and J by 0 bases, with 13 bases left in between. The germline gives CDR1 MGHRA, CDR2 YSYEKL. The CDR3 spans 15 residues. This CDR3 is CASSSGRGSTDTQYF. CDR3 nucleotide sequence: TGCGCCAGCAGTTCCGGGCGGGGAAGCACAGATACGCAGTATTTT.

The chain links TRBV27 to TRBJ2-7, with 9 bases aligning to TRBD1. Germline loops: CDR1 MNHEY, CDR2 SMNVEV (reference sequence). The length of the CDR3 is 16 residues. The V and J ends lost 5 bases and 5 bases, in that order; junction bases with no gene match: 13. The CDR3 DNA reads TGTGCCAGCAGTCCCTCACAGGGGGCATTAACCCACGAGCAGTACTTC. This gives the protein CASSPSQGALTHEQYF.

V usage is TRBV24-1 and J usage is TRBJ1-4; D is undetermined. Per the germline V gene, CDR1 is KGHDR and CDR2 is SFDVKD. The CDR3 is 14 amino acids. With 4 bases removed from V and 2 bases from J, the gap between germline ends came to 7 bases. As DNA, the CDR3 is TGTGCCACCAGTGAGGGGAGGACTAATGAAAAACTGTTTTTT. Residues: CATSEGRTNEKLFF.

This rearrangement joins TRBV6-4 to TRBJ1-1, with D possibly being TRBD1 (5 bases). Germline values: CDR1 MRHNA, CDR2 SNTAGT. Trimming took off 3 bases at V and 2 bases at J, with 10 bases between the two ends. This CDR3 contains 14 residues. The DNA of the CDR3 is TGTGCCAGCAGTGAGGCGGGGGGAAACACTGAAGCTTTCTTT. Translating it yields CASSEAGGNTEAFF.

The CDR3 DNA is TGTGCCAGCAGTGAAATCGGACAGGGAAATCAGCCCCAGCATTTT. This sequence encodes CASSEIGQGNQPQHF. This chain joins TRBV2 and TRBJ1-5; 8 positions match TRBD1. Germline V gene lookup returns CDR1 SNHLY and CDR2 FYNNEI. The V gene end was trimmed by 2 bases and the J gene end by 4 bases; junction bases not matched to a gene: 4. CDR3 size: 15 residues.

The chain carries TRBV5-4 and TRBJ2-1, with 8 nucleotides matching TRBD1. The CDR3 runs 13 residues. The junction had 5 bases not matched to a gene; V was cut back by 4 bases and J by 8 bases. The germline gives CDR1 SGHNT, CDR2 YYREEE (reference sequence). The CDR3 DNA is TGTGCCAGCAGCCTTAAGGACAGGGATGAGCAGTTCTTC. As protein: CASSLKDRDEQFF.

The CDR3 region is CASSEVTQYF. Written as DNA, the CDR3 is TGTGCCAGCAGTGAGGTTACGCAGTATTTT. The chain recombines TRBV2 with TRBJ2-3, with unresolved D. The ends were cut back, 3 bases at V and 8 bases at J, with 3 bases in the middle. This CDR3 region has 10 residues. Germline CDR1 reads SNHLY; CDR2 reads FYNNEI. The full variable domain, with the rest looked up from reference TRBV2 and TRBJ2-3, is EPEVTQTPSHQVTQMGQEVILRCVPISNHLYFYWYRQILGQKVEFLVSFYNNEISEKSEIFDDQFSVERPDGSNFTLKIRSTKLEDSAMYFCASSEVTQYFGPGTRLTVL.

This clone was observed a handful of times. The V and J genes are TRBV3-1 (or the pseudogene TRBV3-2) and TRBJ1-1; D gene uncertain. V was clipped by 5 bases and J by 1 base, with 11 bases between them. This CDR3 is built from 14 residues. The V gene's germline CDR1 is LGHDT and CDR2 YNNKEL (reference sequence). As DNA, the CDR3 is TGTGCCAGCAGCAAGGGCGGTTCGAACACTGAAGCTTTCTTT. Translation gives CASSKGGSNTEAFF.

This clone was observed a handful of times. The chain uses TRBV5-1 and TRBJ2-1; no firm D call. The CDR3 spans 14 residues. The V gene lost 0 bases and the J gene lost 0 bases, with 4 bases spanning the gap. The V gene's germline CDR1 is SGHRS and CDR2 YFSETQ. CDR3 DNA sequence: TGCGCCAGCAGCTTGGTGAGCTCCTACAATGAGCAGTTCTTC. It encodes CASSLVSSYNEQFF.

The J gene is TRBJ1-2, the V gene TRBV25-1; D is unresolved. Germline CDR1 and CDR2: MGHDK and SYGVNS. Trimming cost V 4 bases and J 8 bases, with 8 bases left between them. The CDR3 sequence is 11 residues long. CDR3 residues: CASSAPLGYTF. As DNA, the CDR3 is TGTGCCAGCAGTGCCCCTTTGGGCTACACCTTC.